This T cell receptor beta chain was found in a study of cytomegalovirus exposure and HLA in healthy donors. On the study more broadly: There were 117 million unique TCR beta sequences, drawn from about 180 million T cells, in an earlier analysis. General study results and limits: Evidence from a later analysis indicated that most CMV-associated TCR beta chains looked HLA-restricted. According to the study, 180 or so TCR beta chains were cytomegalovirus-associated.

This clone was detected only once. Antigen: not known. The CDR3 totals 15 residues. V lost 5 bases and J lost 8; bases outside the gene matches: 5. CDR1 MNHEY and CDR2 SMNVEV come from the germline V gene (reference sequence). A multiplex PCR was run with 60 Vbeta primers and 13 Jbeta primers. Profiled with immunoSEQ multiplex PCR; TCRdb holds only in-frame clones, not every one. Of some 150,000 clones in the sample, roughly 80% were seen once. J is TRBJ2-1 and V is TRBV27; TRBD2 agrees at 14 bases. The TCR originated in a woman between 45 and 60 years old in good health and CMV-seropositive. Material: PBMCs. CDR3: CASSRTSGGLDEQFF. CDR3 DNA: TGTGCCAGCAGTCGGACTAGCGGGGGGCTCGATGAGCAGTTCTTC.